Sequencing of this T cell receptor beta chain was carried out in a study of PD-1 blockade in classical Hodgkin lymphoma. Study observations and caveats: Complete responders had baseline diversity similar to newly diagnosed patients. Anyone who began nivolumab under 1 year after ASCT was excluded. CD4+ but not CD8+ TCR diversity rose significantly by C4D1.

A word on this clone: As yet, its antigen is unknown.

Relapse was seen in all patients after autologous stem cell transplantation, and brentuximab vedotin exposure was variable. Per germline, CDR1 SGHDT and CDR2 YYEEEE. V shed 4 bases and J shed 4 bases, with 14 bases lying between them. CDR3 length: 14 amino acids. The data were produced by immunoSEQ multiplex PCR, yet TCRdb's version contains in-frame clones alone and is incomplete. The sample records 20,000 to 30,000 clones, about 83% being singletons. Sequenced here: peripheral blood mononuclear cells (PBMCs), sampled before the second cycle of nivolumab. This TCR was sampled from a human donor with classical Hodgkin lymphoma. The chain has TRBV5-6 and TRBJ1-2; no definite D call. CDR3 sequence: CASSPPMWGYGYTF. CDR3 in DNA: TGTGCCAGCAGCCCCCCAATGTGGGGCTATGGCTACACCTTC.